Below, one T cell receptor beta chain is given with its context. Its antigen is as yet unknown. The germline V gene has CDR1 SGHRS and CDR2 YFSETQ. V trimming: 4 bases; J trimming: 4 bases; junction bases outside the gene matches: 8. The CDR3 runs 15 residues. This sample is drawn from a study of blood T cells in healthy people across ages. Each sample provided at least 6 micrograms of extracted total RNA. General study results and limits: Reliance upon unsorted PBMCs precluded definitive naive versus antigen-experienced comparison.

A sample-barcoded 5' primer and a J-beta primer mix were used in a second PCR of about 6 to 11 cycles. Each TCR beta cDNA got a 12-nucleotide random molecular identifier. Each CDR3 protein is one row after TCRdb ran MiXCR on the 5' RACE reads. Here the sample spans approximately 940,000 distinct CDR3 sequences, about 44% being singletons. The TCR originated in a man aged 25 to 45 in good health. This rearrangement joins TRBV5-1 to TRBJ1-1, with 9 bases that match TRBD1. Sequenced: blood. CDR3 sequence reads: CASSGTGRGSTEAFF. The CDR3 DNA is TGCGCCAGCAGCGGGACAGGGCGGGGGAGCACTGAAGCTTTCTTT. Drawing the rest from reference TRBV5-1 and TRBJ1-1, the complete variable domain is KAGVTQTPRYLIKTRGQQVTLSCSPISGHRSVSWYQQTPGQGLQFLFEYFSETQRNKGNFPGRFSGRQFSNSRSEMNVSTLELGDSALYLCASSGTGRGSTEAFFGQGTRLTVV.